This is a list of T cell receptor beta chains from one sample in a study of T cell repertoires in cytomegalovirus infection. TCRdb re-called the reads with MiXCR, one entry per CDR3 protein. Of under 250,000 distinct CDR3 sequences in the sample, around 6.4% were seen once. Sequencing was done on a sample of PBMCs. These TCRs come from a human donor in good health (CMV status not recorded). Some clones in this sample may be carry-over from other donors' samples. The CDR3 runs from the conserved cysteine through the conserved F or W. The D gene is left open where the match is weak.

CDR3aa,len,v_gene,j_gene,d_gene
CSAHEGGQETQYF,13,TRBV20-1,TRBJ2-5,NA
CASSWGRGYGNTEAFF,16,TRBV6-5,TRBJ1-1,NA
CASSPDIPSNQPQHF,15,TRBV12-3/TRBV12-4,TRBJ1-5,NA
CASSLAPLGLAGNNEQFF,18,TRBV28,TRBJ2-1,TRBD2
CATSRELINQPQHF,14,TRBV15,TRBJ1-5,NA
CSVAPLGTDTQYF,13,TRBV29-1,TRBJ2-3,NA
CSAKVGGPSDTQYF,14,TRBV20-1,TRBJ2-3,NA
CASSEGPMYEQYF,13,TRBV25-1,TRBJ2-7,NA
CASSLAGPLEDEQFF,15,TRBV28,TRBJ2-1,NA
CASSYSGRTDSWGTEAFF,18,TRBV6-2/TRBV6-3,TRBJ1-1,NA
CASSPSGQPYGYTF,14,TRBV7-6,TRBJ1-2,TRBD1
CSVDLGTQYF,10,TRBV29-1,TRBJ2-5,NA
CASRQDRGRFAETQYF,16,TRBV7-2,TRBJ2-5,TRBD1
CASSVTQGSYNYGYTF,16,TRBV9,TRBJ1-2,TRBD1
CASQAGTQYF,10,TRBV28,TRBJ2-3,NA
CASSLGQAYYGYTF,14,TRBV27,TRBJ1-2,NA
CASSSLLVEQFF,12,TRBV28,TRBJ2-1,NA
CASSQARPETQYF,13,TRBV3-1,TRBJ2-5,NA
CASSLGWGRSAEAFF,15,TRBV7-9,TRBJ1-1,NA
CASSPRLAGEQETQYF,16,TRBV2,TRBJ2-5,TRBD2
CASSDRLAGELSSYNEQFF,19,TRBV2,TRBJ2-1,TRBD2
CASSSYRSTYEQYF,14,TRBV18,TRBJ2-7,NA
CASSLAGWRAKNIQYF,16,TRBV12-3/TRBV12-4,TRBJ2-4,NA
CASSSGESFMNIQYF,15,TRBV6-1,TRBJ2-4,NA
CASSQGLGSETQYF,14,TRBV3-1,TRBJ2-5,NA
CASSGTTNYGYTF,13,TRBV2,TRBJ1-2,NA
CASSYNTGELFF,12,TRBV7-2,TRBJ2-2,NA
CASSLSGVGAFF,12,TRBV28,TRBJ1-1,NA
CASSRTNYGYTF,12,TRBV23-1,TRBJ1-2,NA